This T cell receptor (beta chain) was sequenced in a study of T cells in tumors after PD-1 blockade. Whole-study context: Tumor samples yielded approximately 20-fold more depth than single-cell TCR sequencing.

Trimming took 0 bases from V and 3 from J, leaving 9 bases between them. Germline CDR1 SGDLS, CDR2 YYNGEE. The CDR3 runs to 15 residues. As for this clone: No antigen is known for it.

Sequenced by immunoSEQ multiplex PCR; TCRdb stores in-frame clones only, minus some. The sample gives about 8,000 clones, around 69% of which show up once; 8.9% is in the top ten. Study-level findings and limits: Most post-therapy expanded exhausted CD8+ clones were new, undetected before treatment.

The chain is built from TRBV9 and TRBJ1-4, with TRBD1 as a possible D gene (6 bases). This receptor was obtained from a human donor with basal cell carcinoma. The sample in question was tumor tissue, obtained after anti-PD-1 treatment. CDR3 DNA: TGTGCCAGCAGCGTAGCGGGGGCAGCTAATGAAAAACTGTTTTTT. Protein product: CASSVAGAANEKLFF.